The entry that follows covers one TCR beta chain sequence. Antigen unknown. TCRdb analysed the reads with MiXCR anew, one entry per CDR3 protein. The sample carries over 55,000 distinct CDR3 sequences, 55% to 80% recorded once. The CDR3 is 14 residues long. Germline V CDR1 and CDR2: SGHRS, YFSETQ. With 0 bases removed from V and 2 bases from J, the gap between germline ends came to 8 bases. These data come from a study of type 1 regulatory T cells. This receptor was obtained from a human donor in good health. The chain joins TRBV5-1 to TRBJ1-1; D ambiguous. The sequenced sample consisted of cultured T cells, either the whole culture or a sorted T cell fraction (not recorded which). The sample's subset: Tr1-enriched cell product generated in vitro against host alloantigens. The CDR3 region has the DNA TGCGCCAGCAGCTTGGTCGGCACTAACACTGAAGCTTTCTTT. Translating it yields CASSLVGTNTEAFF.